The clone carrying this T cell receptor (beta chain) was detected only a few times. The antigen is undetermined. V was clipped by 4 bases and J by 8 bases, with 15 bases between them. Per germline, CDR1 SQVTM and CDR2 ANQGSEA. There are 13 residues in the CDR3. The data are from a study of blood T cells in healthy people across ages. Findings of the study overall: Roughly linear declines in TCR beta diversity per million T cells occurred with age. CMV status of donors was unknown, possibly confounding expanded clonotype changes. Strong correlation existed between TCR beta diversity and naive T cell percentage.

Isolation per sample recovered at least 6 million PBMCs. A second PCR, run for roughly 7 to 11 cycles, used a sample-barcoded 5' primer plus a J-beta primer mix. TCRdb passed the 5' RACE reads through MiXCR, listing each CDR3 protein once. The sample carries under 850,000 distinct CDR3 sequences, roughly 40% recorded once. The sample taken for sequencing was blood. The J gene is TRBJ2-1, the V gene TRBV29-1; D might be TRBD2 (6 bases). This sequence was found in a man younger than 35 in good health. CDR3 DNA sequence: TGCAGCGTTGGGGACGGGCCGGGAGATGAGCAGTTCTTC. Protein product: CSVGDGPGDEQFF.